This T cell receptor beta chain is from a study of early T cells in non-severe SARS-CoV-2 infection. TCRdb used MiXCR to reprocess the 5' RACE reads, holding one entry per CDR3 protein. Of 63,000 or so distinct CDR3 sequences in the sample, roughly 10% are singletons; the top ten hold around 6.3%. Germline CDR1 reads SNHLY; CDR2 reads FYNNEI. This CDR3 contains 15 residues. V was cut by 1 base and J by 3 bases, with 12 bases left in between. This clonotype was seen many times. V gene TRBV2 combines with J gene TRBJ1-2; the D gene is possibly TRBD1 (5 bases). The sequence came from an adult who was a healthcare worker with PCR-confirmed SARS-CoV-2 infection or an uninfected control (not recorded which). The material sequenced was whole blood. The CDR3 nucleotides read TGTGCCAGCAGTGAAGAGGAGGGGACCCACTATGGCTACACCTTC. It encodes CASSEEEGTHYGYTF.